The clone carrying this TCR beta chain was seen a handful of times. What it binds is not known. Amplification used 60 Vbeta primers and 13 Jbeta primers. The method was immunoSEQ multiplex PCR; TCRdb's version includes in-frame clones alone and lacks a portion of them. Of around 170,000 clones listed, approximately 81% are singletons. This entry is derived from a study of cytomegalovirus exposure and HLA in healthy donors. General study results and limits: Most CMV-associated TCR beta chains appeared HLA-restricted in a later analysis. As confirmed in vitro, a few CMV-associated chains were specific for CMV antigens.

These donors, healthy bone marrow donors, were studied. The CDR3 length is 14 residues. Germline values: CDR1 SGHRS, CDR2 YFSETQ. V gave up 6 bases and J gave up 4 bases; unmatched junction bases: 6. The V call is TRBV5-1, the J call TRBJ2-3, with TRBD2 matching 9 bases. This sequence originates from a man aged 50-60 years in good health and CMV-seronegative. The sample taken for sequencing was PBMCs. CDR3 protein: CASTIAGVADTQYF. The CDR3 nucleotides read TGCGCCAGCACCATAGCGGGGGTTGCAGATACGCAGTATTTT.